The 3 T cell receptor beta chains presented below share a single source sample, sequenced in a study of blood T cell repertoires in COVID-19. Here immunoSEQ multiplex PCR was the method, and the copy in TCRdb shows in-frame clones only, minus some. The data show more than 300,000 clones, with 85% to 90% seen just once and approximately 7.3% held by the top ten. Sequenced material: peripheral blood. The source of these receptors is a woman aged 70 to 79 with COVID-19, enrolled during active disease.

The chain links TRBV19 to TRBJ1-5, with a possible D match to TRBD1 (5 bases). Trimming shortened V by 3 bases and J by 8 bases, and 17 bases separated the two germline ends. CDR3 length: 15 residues. From germline, CDR1 is LNHDA and CDR2 SQIVND (reference sequence). The CDR3 coding sequence is TGTGCCAGTAGTATCGGAGGGACGTTGGGAAAGCCCCAGCATTTT. It codes for CASSIGGTLGKPQHF.

In DNA, the CDR3 is TGCGCCAGCAGCCAAGCAGAAAGACTAGGACCATACGAGCAGTACTTC. It encodes CASSQAERLGPYEQYF. The J gene is TRBJ2-7, the V gene TRBV4-3; possible D gene TRBD2, 6 bases. From germline, CDR1 is LGHNA and CDR2 YSLEER. This CDR3 region has 16 residues. V was pared by 1 base and J by 4 bases, with 17 bases between.

In regard to this clone: Distinct nucleotide sequences in the sample also encode this CDR3. The V gene is TRBV5-1, the J gene TRBJ1-3; the D gene is possibly TRBD1 (6 bases). Trimming removed 1 base from V and 2 bases from J, with 7 bases in between. Germline V gives CDR1 SGHRS, CDR2 YFSETQ. The CDR3 is 14 residues long. This chain's CDR3 is CASSLTGTGNTIYF. The CDR3 DNA is TGCGCCAGCAGCTTGACAGGGACTGGAAACACCATATATTTT.